These 22 T cell receptor beta chains came from one sample sequenced in a study of PD-L1 blockade in urothelial cancer. Method: immunoSEQ multiplex PCR; TCRdb's copy keeps in-frame clones and lacks some. The sample carries approximately 50,000 clones, around four fifths recorded once. The time point denotes: pretreatment peripheral blood. Material: PBMCs, obtained around atezolizumab (anti-PD-L1) treatment. Source of these receptors: a man aged 45-65 years with urothelial cancer.

The V and J genes are TRBV18 and TRBJ1-5, with no clear D. Germline loops: CDR1 KGHSH, CDR2 LQKENI. CDR3 length equals 12 residues. Trimming stripped 3 bases from V and 6 bases from J, with 6 bases between. CDR3 region: CASSPLGQPQHF. The CDR3 DNA reads as TGTGCCAGCTCACCCCTCGGTCAGCCCCAGCATTTT.

Concerning this clone: This clone may be a read error of a much larger clone one base away. This CDR3 is also generated by other DNA sequences in the sample. V usage is TRBV6-5 and J usage is TRBJ2-5; a possible D gene is TRBD2 (5 bases). Between the trimmed V and J ends, which lost 4 bases and 3 bases, there was a span of 15 bases. In germline, CDR1 is MNHEY, CDR2 SVGAGI. This CDR3 is 15 amino acids long. This chain's CDR3 is CASSSRGLVEETQYF. Written as DNA, the CDR3 is TGTGCCAGCAGTTCTCGAGGGCTAGTTGAAGAGACCCAGTACTTC.

This clone has just a few counts. One end of the junction fails to match germline, which may point to a read error. V is TRBV25-1 and J is TRBJ1-6; TRBD1 might be the D (5 bases). The CDR3 contains 15 residues. Germline CDR1 MGHDK, CDR2 SYGVNS. CDR3 sequence: CASRELTGDNSPLHF. CDR3 in DNA: TGTGCCAGCAGAGAATTAACAGGAGATAATTCACCCCTCCACTTT.

The rearrangement uses TRBV30 and TRBJ1-2; weak D call: TRBD1 (6 bases). Germline V gives CDR1 GTSNPN, CDR2 SVGIG (reference sequence). The CDR3 length is 12 residues. Trimming stripped 6 bases from V and 1 base from J, with 9 bases between. The CDR3 here is CACTGFNYGYTF. The DNA for the CDR3 is TGTGCCTGTACAGGGTTTAACTATGGCTACACCTTC. The whole variable domain, filled in from reference TRBV30 and TRBJ1-2, reads SQTIHQWPATLVQPVGSPLSLECTVEGTSNPNLYWYRQAAGRGLQLLFYSVGIGQISSEVPQNLSASRPQDRQFILSSKKLLLSDSGFYLCACTGFNYGYTFGSGTRLTVV.

The rearrangement links TRBV7-9 to TRBJ2-7; 9 bases are a match to TRBD1. This CDR3 spans 15 amino acids. Germline assignment: CDR1 SEHNR and CDR2 FQNEAQ (reference sequence). The junction had 6 bases not matched to a gene; V was cut back by 1 base and J by 5 bases. CDR3: CASSLGRTGDNEQYF. CDR3 DNA sequence: TGTGCCAGCAGCTTAGGGAGGACAGGGGACAACGAGCAGTACTTC. Full variable domain (outside the CDR3, taken from reference TRBV7-9 and TRBJ2-7): DTGVSQNPRHKITKRGQNVTFRCDPISEHNRLYWYRQTLGQGPEFLTYFQNEAQLEKSRLLSDRFSAERPKGSFSTLEIQRTEQGDSAMYLCASSLGRTGDNEQYFGPGTRLTVT.

This clone was seen just once. The J gene is TRBJ2-7, the V gene TRBV19; 10 bases map to TRBD1. This CDR3 contains 14 residues. V trimming: 5 bases; J trimming: 7 bases; junction bases outside the gene matches: 8. The V gene's germline CDR1 is LNHDA and CDR2 SQIVND (reference sequence). CDR3 sequence: CASSDGQGVGEQYF. The CDR3 DNA reads TGTGCCAGTAGTGACGGACAGGGGGTAGGTGAGCAGTACTTC.

The rearrangement joins TRBV15 to TRBJ2-5, with D tentatively TRBD2 (6 bases). CDR3 length: 14 amino acids. Germline lookup yields CDR1 LNHNV and CDR2 YYDKDF (reference sequence). Trimming took 5 bases from V and 1 from J, leaving 11 bases between them. CDR3 amino acids: CATSGRGLQETQYF. The CDR3, as DNA: TGTGCCACCAGCGGGCGGGGTCTCCAAGAGACCCAGTACTTC.

V and J are TRBV7-2 and TRBJ2-7; TRBD1 matches 8 bases. The CDR3 is 16 residues long. With 0 bases clipped from V and 4 bases from J, the junction kept 8 bases outside the gene matches. Germline-derived CDR1 and CDR2 are SGHTA and FQGNSA. CDR3 in DNA: TGTGCCAGCAGCTTAGCGCGGCAGGGGGCGCGGTACGAGCAGTACTTC. As protein: CASSLARQGARYEQYF.

The chain has TRBV5-4 and TRBJ2-7, with TRBD1 as a possible D gene (6 bases). The CDR3 contains 15 residues. Germline-derived CDR1 and CDR2 are SGHNT and YYREEE (reference sequence). V dropped 1 base and J dropped 4 bases, with 15 bases sitting between them. CDR3 sequence: CASSLSPRGSYEQYF. The DNA for the CDR3 is TGTGCCAGCAGCTTGTCGCCCAGGGGATCTTACGAGCAGTACTTC.

The chain uses TRBV7-3 and TRBJ2-1; 9 bases match TRBD2. This CDR3 has 15 residues. Germline V gene sequence: CDR1 SGHTA, CDR2 FQGTGA. V dropped 4 bases and J dropped 4; count of bases not matched to a gene: 5. The CDR3 DNA sequence: TGTGCCAGCAGCTCAGCGGGGGGACATTACAATGAGCAGTTCTTC. It codes for CASSSAGGHYNEQFF. The full variable domain, with the rest looked up from reference TRBV7-3 and TRBJ2-1, is GAGVSQTPSNKVTEKGKYVELRCDPISGHTALYWYRQSLGQGPEFLIYFQGTGAADDSGLPNDRFFAVRPEGSVSTLKIQRTERGDSAVYLCASSSAGGHYNEQFFGPGTRLTVL.

The J gene is TRBJ1-6, the V gene TRBV5-1; 7 nucleotides align to TRBD1. The V gene end was trimmed by 4 bases and the J gene end by 7 bases; junction bases not matched to a gene: 8. Germline loops: CDR1 SGHRS, CDR2 YFSETQ. This CDR3 comprises 15 residues. CDR3 sequence: CASSANRGPNSPLHF. The CDR3, as DNA: TGCGCCAGCAGCGCAAACAGGGGCCCAAATTCACCCCTCCACTTT.

Here the CDR3 DNA reads TGTGCCACCCGCAGGGACATGAACACTGAAGCTTTCTTT. Protein sequence: CATRRDMNTEAFF. The chain has TRBV28 and TRBJ1-1, with D possibly matching TRBD1 (6 bases). This CDR3 is 13 amino acids long. V was cut by 10 bases and J by 0 bases, with 12 bases left in between. Germline lookup yields CDR1 MDHEN and CDR2 SYDVKM.

The V gene is TRBV30, the J gene TRBJ1-2, with D uncertain. Germline values: CDR1 GTSNPN, CDR2 SVGIG (reference sequence). This CDR3 region has 14 residues. V lost 0 bases and J 8 bases, leaving 16 bases between the germline ends. The chain's CDR3 is CAWSVSRTGGGYTF. The CDR3 DNA sequence: TGTGCCTGGAGTGTTTCCAGGACTGGCGGCGGCTACACCTTC.

V usage is TRBV7-8 and J usage is TRBJ1-5, with unresolved D. The CDR3 spans 15 residues. Trimming shortened V by 2 bases and J by 9 bases, and 17 bases separated the two germline ends. CDR1 is SGHVS, CDR2 FQNEAQ, per germline. As DNA, the CDR3 is TGTGCCAGCAGCTTATACGACACGGTGCAACGGCCCCAGCATTTT. It is translated as CASSLYDTVQRPQHF.

The rearrangement joins TRBV5-1 to TRBJ2-7; 7 bases are a match to TRBD1. With 5 bases clipped from V and 2 bases from J, the junction kept 1 base outside the gene matches. The CDR3 length is 12 residues. The V gene's germline CDR1 is SGHRS and CDR2 YFSETQ. The CDR3 sequence is CASSGQAYEQYF. The CDR3 DNA is TGCGCCAGCAGTGGACAGGCCTACGAGCAGTACTTC.

Only a few counts were recorded for this clone. This chain uses TRBV4-1 with TRBJ1-2; D gene ambiguous. Trimming pared 0 bases from V and 8 bases from J, leaving 7 bases between. The CDR3 covers 12 residues. Looked up from germline, CDR1 is MGHRA and CDR2 is YSYEKL. The CDR3 spells CASSQDVVGYTF. CDR3 nucleotide sequence: TGCGCCAGCAGCCAAGACGTCGTGGGCTACACCTTC.

The chain links TRBV27 to TRBJ2-5, with a possible D match to TRBD1 (6 bases). CDR1 and CDR2 (germline): MNHEY, SMNVEV (reference sequence). This CDR3 region has 15 residues. Trimming stripped 4 bases from V and 1 base from J, with 13 bases between. The CDR3 here is CASSWLGQIQETQYF. CDR3 nucleotide sequence: TGTGCCAGCAGTTGGTTGGGACAAATCCAAGAGACCCAGTACTTC.

This clone turned up a few times. This sequence joins TRBV25-1 and TRBJ1-3; 10 nucleotides match TRBD1. This CDR3 comprises 14 residues. Germline values: CDR1 MGHDK, CDR2 SYGVNS. Trimming took 6 bases from V and 4 from J; bases not matched to a gene: 3. The CDR3 here is CASRGQGRGNTIYF. The CDR3 DNA follows: TGTGCCAGCAGGGGACAGGGGAGAGGAAACACCATATATTTT.

The CDR3 nucleotides are TGTGCCAGCAGCTTAGAGGGGGCGCAGGGCAATGAGCAGTTCTTC. It codes for CASSLEGAQGNEQFF. The chain employs TRBV7-9 and TRBJ2-1, with 7 bases that match TRBD1. Trimming took 1 base from V and 6 from J; bases not matched to a gene: 6. This CDR3 contains 15 residues. Germline V gives CDR1 SEHNR, CDR2 FQNEAQ (reference sequence).

This clone was picked up a small number of times. The chain is built from TRBV9 and TRBJ2-5; 9 bases agree with TRBD2. The junction had 11 bases not matched to a gene; V was cut back by 4 bases and J by 1 base. The CDR3 totals 17 residues. CDR1 is SGDLS, CDR2 YYNGEE, per germline. CDR3 nucleotide sequence: TGTGCCAGCAGCCCCCATGGTTTAGCGGGGGTCCAAGAGACCCAGTACTTC. It is translated as CASSPHGLAGVQETQYF. Looking up the rest from reference TRBV9 and TRBJ2-5 gives the full variable domain: DSGVTQTPKHLITATGQRVTLRCSPRSGDLSVYWYQQSLDQGLQFLIQYYNGEERAKGNILERFSAQQFPDLHSELNLSSLELGDSALYFCASSPHGLAGVQETQYFGPGTRLLVL.

In its sample, this clone was seen once. The V and J genes are TRBV19 and TRBJ2-5; 11 bases agree with TRBD2. V dropped 8 bases and J dropped 1; count of bases not matched to a gene: 3. CDR1 LNHDA and CDR2 SQIVND come from the germline V gene (reference sequence). The CDR3 sequence is 14 residues long. Here the CDR3 DNA reads TGTGCCAGTTCTAGCGGGGGGCCCCAAGAGACCCAGTACTTC. This sequence encodes CASSSGGPQETQYF.

The chain employs TRBV13 and TRBJ2-7; D possibly corresponds to TRBD2 (6 bases). This CDR3 comprises 14 residues. V lost 3 bases and J lost 3, with 12 bases in between. Germline V lookup: CDR1 PRHDT, CDR2 FYEKMQ (reference sequence). CDR3 residues: CASSFVGSGYEQYF. DNA for the CDR3: TGTGCCAGCAGCTTTGTCGGGAGCGGCTACGAGCAGTACTTC. The variable domain in full, completed from reference TRBV13 and TRBJ2-7, reads AAGVIQSPRHLIKEKRETATLKCYPIPRHDTVYWYQQGPGQDPQFLISFYEKMQSDKGSIPDRFSAQQFSDYHSELNMSSLELGDSALYFCASSFVGSGYEQYFGPGTRLTVT.